A single sample is the source of the 7 T cell receptor beta chains below, sequenced in a study of blood T cell repertoires in COVID-19 (dated by TCRdb to between 2020 and 2021). To prepare the library, the immunoSEQ multiplex PCR assay was applied. TCRdb obtained this table from immuneACCESS and retained in-frame rearrangements with V and J assigned. These tables miss some clones; where compared with another copy, unresolved V genes account for less than half of the shortfall, and the remainder is unexplained. Counted in this sample were around 230,000 clones; roughly 85% of them appeared once. The top ten constitute around 2.2% of the sample. Sequences were obtained from peripheral blood. The receptor set was obtained from a man aged 25-45 years who had recovered from COVID-19.

The rearrangement links TRBV5-5 to TRBJ2-7; maybe TRBD2 (6 bases). CDR1 and CDR2 from the germline V gene are SGHKS and YYEKEE (reference sequence). This CDR3 comprises 14 residues. V was clipped by 2 bases and J by 2 bases, with 11 bases between them. As DNA, the CDR3 is TGTGCCAGCAGCTTCGCGGGGACCACCTACGAGCAGTACTTC. Protein product: CASSFAGTTYEQYF.

This rearrangement joins TRBV10-3 to TRBJ1-4, with D unclear. Germline assignment: CDR1 ENHRY and CDR2 SYGVKD. V lost 2 bases, J lost 5 bases, and 9 bases lay in between. The CDR3 covers 14 residues. CDR3 sequence: CAISEGRSNEKLFF. The CDR3 nucleotides are TGTGCCATCAGTGAGGGTCGGAGCAATGAAAAACTGTTTTTT.

The chain joins TRBV25-1 to TRBJ1-1; 8 positions match TRBD1. The CDR3 has 15 residues. The germline V gene has CDR1 MGHDK and CDR2 SYGVNS. V lost 3 bases to trimming and J lost 1 base; unmatched junction nucleotides: 4. The CDR3 loop is CASSDPGQGNTEAFF. The CDR3 coding sequence is TGTGCCAGCAGTGACCCCGGACAGGGGAACACTGAAGCTTTCTTT.

This rearrangement joins TRBV11-2 to TRBJ2-2; D is ambiguous. Trimming stripped 2 bases from V and 1 base from J, with 5 bases between. Germline CDR1 and CDR2: SGHAT and FQNNGV. The CDR3 contains 14 residues. The DNA for the CDR3 is TGTGCCAGCAGCTTATCGGGGAACACCGGGGAGCTGTTTTTT. This codes for CASSLSGNTGELFF.

The V and J genes are TRBV27 and TRBJ1-2; no reliable D call. The V end lost 6 bases, the J end lost 7 bases, and 15 bases lay between the germline ends. CDR1 and CDR2 (germline): MNHEY, SMNVEV (reference sequence). The CDR3 is made up of 13 amino acids. CDR3 nucleotide sequence: TGTGCCAGCAGGATTGGTAGAACGAGTGGCTACACCTTC. It translates to CASRIGRTSGYTF.

This sequence joins TRBV7-6 and TRBJ2-7; 7 positions agree with TRBD1. Germline-derived CDR1 and CDR2 are SGHVS and FNYEAQ. The CDR3 consists of 16 residues. V gave up 3 bases and J gave up 2 bases; unmatched junction bases: 10. In DNA form, the CDR3 reads TGTGCCAGCAGCTTGGTGGGGACAGTGCCCACCTACGAGCAGTACTTC. Its protein product is CASSLVGTVPTYEQYF. The full variable domain, rest sourced from reference TRBV7-6 and TRBJ2-7, is GAGVSQSPRYKVTKRGQDVALRCDPISGHVSLYWYRQALGQGPEFLTYFNYEAQQDKSGLPNDRFSAERPEGSISTLTIQRTEQRDSAMYRCASSLVGTVPTYEQYFGPGTRLTVT.

This chain links TRBV6-4 with TRBJ2-1; 9 bases match TRBD2. V shed 2 bases and J 5 bases; nucleotides not matched to a gene: 7. Germline CDR1 MRHNA, CDR2 SNTAGT. The CDR3 has 16 amino acids. In nucleotides, the CDR3 is TGTGCCAGCAGTGACCGCCCGAGCGGGGGGAACAATGAGCAGTTCTTC. Translating it yields CASSDRPSGGNNEQFF.